Each of the 29 T cell receptor beta chains below was sequenced from the same sample in a study of T cells expressing NK-cell markers. From the 5' RACE reads, TCRdb lists one entry per CDR3 protein and no DNA. In total, the table holds roughly 180,000 distinct CDR3 sequences. The sequencing sample was made of blood T cells: a sorted CD56 or NKG2C T cell subset, CD4+ or CD8+ T cells, or bulk PBMC T cells (not recorded which). The receptors were sampled from a woman aged 18 to 75 in good health.

The V call is TRBV5-1, the J call TRBJ2-1; no DNA is available, so the TRBD2 call from TCRdb remains unchecked. The CDR3 contains 18 residues. Germline V CDR1 and CDR2: SGHRS, YFSETQ. The CDR3 protein is CASSLDHPLAGGLNEQFF.

V usage is TRBV6-1 and J usage is TRBJ2-3; TCRdb picks TRBD2, but there is no DNA to check that call. The CDR3 spans 15 residues. Germline V gene sequence: CDR1 MNHNS, CDR2 SASEGT. CDR3 loop: CASNQLAGGGDTQYF.

The chain joins TRBV19 to TRBJ1-1. The CDR3 is made up of 13 amino acids. The V gene's germline CDR1 is LNHDA and CDR2 SQIVND (reference sequence). The CDR3: CASSGVLNTEAFF.

The chain employs TRBV4-1 and TRBJ1-2; TCRdb's D gene call, TRBD1, goes unchecked for lack of DNA. This CDR3 contains 18 residues. The germline CDR1 and CDR2 sequences are MGHRA and YSYEKL. The CDR3 here is CASSPILSRDREHYGYTF.

This chain joins TRBV7-8 and TRBJ2-5; the D call of TRBD2 rests on TCRdb alone, since no DNA is present to check it. CDR1 SGHVS and CDR2 FQNEAQ come from the germline V gene. CDR3 size: 16 residues. CDR3 region: CASSTPLAGGHETQYF.

The chain recombines TRBV19 with TRBJ2-3. There are 13 residues in the CDR3. Germline V gene lookup returns CDR1 LNHDA and CDR2 SQIVND (reference sequence). The CDR3 here is CASSPRRRDTQYF.

V gene TRBV3-1 combines with J gene TRBJ2-7; TCRdb outputs TRBD1, but without DNA this stays unchecked. Germline V gene sequence: CDR1 LGHDT, CDR2 YNNKEL (reference sequence). CDR3 length equals 11 residues. CDR3 in amino acids: CASSQRTEQYF.

The chain links TRBV5-1 to TRBJ1-2; with no DNA, the TCRdb D assignment of TRBD1 cannot be verified. The CDR3 contains 15 residues. The V gene's germline CDR1 is SGHRS and CDR2 YFSETQ. The CDR3 loop is CASSQGQGSLYGYTF. Together with reference TRBV5-1 and TRBJ1-2, the CDR3 gives the full variable domain: KAGVTQTPRYLIKTRGQQVTLSCSPISGHRSVSWYQQTPGQGLQFLFEYFSETQRNKGNFPGRFSGRQFSNSRSEMNVSTLELGDSALYLCASSQGQGSLYGYTFGSGTRLTVV.

This chain links TRBV20-1 with TRBJ2-5; no DNA is available, so the TRBD1 call from TCRdb remains unchecked. There are 11 residues in the CDR3. The V gene's germline CDR1 is DFQATT and CDR2 SNEGSKA (reference sequence). Here the CDR3 reads CSAWGKETQYF.

The chain employs TRBV30 and TRBJ2-2; the D call from TCRdb, TRBD1, cannot be confirmed without DNA. Germline V CDR1 and CDR2: GTSNPN, SVGIG (reference sequence). The CDR3 runs to 17 residues. The CDR3 is CAWSVGVRTGGPGELFF. The full variable domain, completed using reference TRBV30 and TRBJ2-2, is SQTIHQWPATLVQPVGSPLSLECTVEGTSNPNLYWYRQAAGRGLQLLFYSVGIGQISSEVPQNLSASRPQDRQFILSSKKLLLSDSGFYLCAWSVGVRTGGPGELFFGEGSRLTVL.

The chain joins TRBV2 to TRBJ2-1; there is no DNA to check the TCRdb D call of TRBD2. This CDR3 spans 16 amino acids. Germline V lookup: CDR1 SNHLY, CDR2 FYNNEI. CDR3 sequence: CASSEGASGDYNEQFF.

V usage is TRBV5-1 and J usage is TRBJ2-2; checking the TCRdb D call of TRBD1 is not possible without DNA. Per the germline V gene, CDR1 is SGHRS and CDR2 is YFSETQ. CDR3 size: 16 residues. The CDR3 reads CASSFSAGVTTGELFF.

The V call is TRBV7-2, the J call TRBJ2-7. There are 15 residues in the CDR3. Germline values: CDR1 SGHTA, CDR2 FQGNSA. The CDR3 loop is CASSLAPKGSYEQYF. The full variable domain, its missing parts supplied by reference TRBV7-2 and TRBJ2-7, is GAGVSQSPSNKVTEKGKDVELRCDPISGHTALYWYRQSLGQGLEFLIYFQGNSAPDKSGLPSDRFSAERTGGSVSTLTIQRTQQEDSAVYLCASSLAPKGSYEQYFGPGTRLTVT.

This sequence joins TRBV12-3 or TRBV12-4 and TRBJ1-5. This CDR3 comprises 15 residues. CDR3 sequence reads: CASTKGDGGNQPQHF.

The genes are TRBV5-1 and TRBJ2-7. The CDR3 is 12 residues long. Germline CDR1 SGHRS, CDR2 YFSETQ. This CDR3 reads CASSWDYREQYF.

This chain links TRBV11-2 with TRBJ2-1; lacking DNA, the TRBD2 call made by TCRdb goes unchecked. Looked up from germline, CDR1 is SGHAT and CDR2 is FQNNGV. This CDR3 comprises 16 residues. The CDR3 here is CASSRWAGVVYNEQFF.

The chain recombines TRBV6-1 with TRBJ2-2; TCRdb calls TRBD2, which cannot be checked without DNA. Germline loops: CDR1 MNHNS, CDR2 SASEGT. There are 13 residues in the CDR3. The CDR3: CAIADRGTGELFF.

The rearrangement uses TRBV14 and TRBJ1-6. The length of the CDR3 is 12 residues. Germline V lookup: CDR1 SGHDN, CDR2 FVKESK. This chain's CDR3 is CASSHSGSPLHF.

The chain employs TRBV20-1 and TRBJ1-1. The germline V gene has CDR1 DFQATT and CDR2 SNEGSKA (reference sequence). This CDR3 is 15 amino acids long. The chain's CDR3 is CSARDVSGRNTEAFF.

This chain uses TRBV4-1 with TRBJ2-3; TCRdb names TRBD1, which stays unverified in the absence of DNA. The CDR3 is 16 residues long. CDR1 and CDR2 from the germline V gene are MGHRA and YSYEKL. CDR3 amino acids: CASSLSSGTLTDTQYF.

V is TRBV7-8 and J is TRBJ1-5. The CDR3 length is 18 residues. The germline CDR1 and CDR2 sequences are SGHVS and FQNEAQ. The CDR3 here is CASSLVNRAPGGNQPQHF.

The V and J genes are TRBV27 and TRBJ1-1; TCRdb outputs TRBD1, but without DNA this stays unchecked. The CDR3 is 13 amino acids. Germline values: CDR1 MNHEY, CDR2 SMNVEV (reference sequence). The CDR3 reads CASSLIRETEAFF.

The chain employs TRBV7-3 and TRBJ2-1; the TCRdb D gene call, TRBD1, has no DNA to confirm it. CDR1 and CDR2 from the germline V gene are SGHTA and FQGTGA. The CDR3 totals 14 residues. CDR3 in amino acids: CASSLRGGVNEQFF.

The V call is TRBV2, the J call TRBJ2-1; no DNA is available, so the TRBD2 call from TCRdb remains unchecked. Germline V gives CDR1 SNHLY, CDR2 FYNNEI. This CDR3 comprises 15 residues. CDR3 region: CASSALAGQYNEQFF.

The chain couples TRBV6-5 to TRBJ1-2; lacking DNA, the TRBD1 call made by TCRdb goes unchecked. The length of the CDR3 is 13 residues. The germline V gene has CDR1 MNHEY and CDR2 SVGAGI. The CDR3 sequence is CASSSHREPGYTF.

The chain uses TRBV5-1 and TRBJ2-7; TCRdb reports TRBD1, a call that lacks DNA to check it against. This CDR3 is 19 amino acids long. Looked up from germline, CDR1 is SGHRS and CDR2 is YFSETQ. The CDR3: CASSFHVRDTPGSSYEQYF.

The chain's CDR3 is CASSLFRLGQGHLPNQPQHF. The J gene is TRBJ1-5, the V gene TRBV5-4; TCRdb's D gene call, TRBD1, goes unchecked for lack of DNA. Germline CDR1 and CDR2: SGHNT and YYREEE (reference sequence). The CDR3 totals 20 residues.

V gene TRBV12-3 or TRBV12-4 combines with J gene TRBJ2-1. The CDR3 is 14 amino acids. The CDR3 protein is CASRSQDAYNEQFF.

The chain combines TRBV5-1 with TRBJ1-2. Per the germline V gene, CDR1 is SGHRS and CDR2 is YFSETQ. CDR3 size: 14 residues. Here the CDR3 reads CASSLSGGHYGYTF.